Listed here are 2 T cell receptor beta chains from one sample, sequenced in a study of OX40 agonist ivuxolimab in advanced cancers. The assay was immunoSEQ multiplex PCR, and TCRdb's table has in-frame clones only and misses some. This table holds 70,000 or so clones, 80% to 90% found once. The material sequenced was CD4+ or CD8+ T cells sorted from blood, taken in a trial of the OX40 agonist ivuxolimab. These receptors originate from an adult with an advanced solid tumor such as melanoma, head and neck, liver or kidney cancer.

The gene calls are TRBV19 and TRBJ2-7, with 8 bases identical to TRBD2. CDR3 length: 15 amino acids. V was clipped by 3 bases and J by 1 base; unmatched bases: 5. CDR1 is LNHDA and CDR2 is SQIVND in the germline V gene (reference sequence). The CDR3 bases are TGTGCCAGTAGTATCGGCGGGGGGCCTTCCTACGAGCAGTACTTC. Translating it yields CASSIGGGPSYEQYF.

This clone has just a few counts. The V and J genes are TRBV7-6 and TRBJ1-1; D gene unclear. The V end was cut by 2 bases, the J end by 4 bases, with 11 bases between. Germline-derived CDR1 and CDR2 are SGHVS and FNYEAQ. This CDR3 has 14 amino acids. The CDR3 DNA reads as TGTGCCAGCAGCTTAACGGGTTCGAGCACTGAAGCTTTCTTT. Protein: CASSLTGSSTEAFF.